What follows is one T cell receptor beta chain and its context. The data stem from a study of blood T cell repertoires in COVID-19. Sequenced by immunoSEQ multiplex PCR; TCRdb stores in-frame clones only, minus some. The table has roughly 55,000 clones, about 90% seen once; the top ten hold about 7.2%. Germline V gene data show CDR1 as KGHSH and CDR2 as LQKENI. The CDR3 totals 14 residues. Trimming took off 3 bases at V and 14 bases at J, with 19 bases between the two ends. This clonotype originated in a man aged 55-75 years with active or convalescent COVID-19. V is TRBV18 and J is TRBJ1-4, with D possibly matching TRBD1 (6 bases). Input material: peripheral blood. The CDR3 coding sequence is TGTGCCAGCTCACCGCAAACAGGGTACGGCTATCTGTTTTTT. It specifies CASSPQTGYGYLFF. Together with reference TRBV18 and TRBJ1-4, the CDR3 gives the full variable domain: NAGVMQNPRHLVRRRGQEARLRCSPMKGHSHVYWYRQLPEEGLKFMVYLQKENIIDESGMPKERFSAEFPKEGPSILRIQQVVRGDSAAYFCASSPQTGYGYLFFGSGTQLSVL.